The source of this T cell receptor beta chain is a study of primary melanoma T cells and metastatic recurrence. Overall study context: These T2 to T4 primary melanomas had thickness greater than 1 mm.

Patients with resected primary melanoma were considered at risk of metastatic recurrence. TCRdb keeps only in-frame clones here, not all; method: immunoSEQ multiplex PCR. The sample gives about 1,500 clones, 70% to 80% of which show up once; 34% is in the top ten. On this clone: Its specificity is not known.

The study, taken as a whole, reports: T-cell fraction reportedly outperformed other histopathological variables added to thickness. The authors suggested a successful antitumor T-cell response can exist in primary melanoma.

Germline V CDR1 and CDR2: SQVTM, ANQGSEA. The CDR3 length is 12 residues. Trimming pared 6 bases from V and 3 bases from J, leaving 12 bases between. Sequenced: melanoma tumor tissue. The chain joins TRBV29-1 to TRBJ2-7, with D maybe TRBD1 (6 bases). The receptor was isolated from a human donor with melanoma. The CDR3 here is CSVTGLFYEQYF. The CDR3 DNA reads TGCAGCGTCACAGGGCTTTTCTACGAGCAGTACTTC.